This T cell receptor (beta chain) emerged from a study of identifying expanded T cells in peripheral blood. Study findings and constraints: About 1.3 clones differed between technical replicates, versus about 15 and 19 over time. Variance in clone template counts between approximately two-week samples significantly increased with total template count across all healthy donors.

Assay: immunoSEQ multiplex PCR; the TCRdb copy retains only in-frame clones and omits some. The sample has 100,000 to 150,000 clones, roughly 82% seen once; the top ten hold roughly 3.3%. Germline CDR1 reads SEHNR; CDR2 reads FQNEAQ (reference sequence). The CDR3 consists of 12 residues. V lost 0 bases, J lost 8 bases, and 8 bases lay in between. During the collection period, no donor immune events like infections were recorded. This clone was seen more than once but under ten times. Its antigen is still unknown. The sequencing input was blood. The chain carries TRBV7-9 and TRBJ2-7; D is unclear. The sequence came from a person aged 18 to 75 in good health. CDR3 DNA sequence: TGTGCCAGCAGCTTAGCGGGCGTCCAGCAGTACTTC. This encodes CASSLAGVQQYF.